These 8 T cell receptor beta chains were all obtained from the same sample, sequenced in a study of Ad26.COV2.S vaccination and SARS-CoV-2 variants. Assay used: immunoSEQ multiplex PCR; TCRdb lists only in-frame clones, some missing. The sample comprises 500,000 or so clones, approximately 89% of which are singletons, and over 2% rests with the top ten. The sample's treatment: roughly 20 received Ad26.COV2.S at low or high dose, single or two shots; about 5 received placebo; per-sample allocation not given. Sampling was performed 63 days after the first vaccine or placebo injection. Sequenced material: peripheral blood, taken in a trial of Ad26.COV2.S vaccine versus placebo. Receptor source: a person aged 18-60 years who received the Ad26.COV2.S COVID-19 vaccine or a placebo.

In DNA form, the CDR3 reads TGTGCCAGCAGCCAAACAGGGTTTGAACAGTACTTC. Its translation: CASSQTGFEQYF. The chain carries TRBV28 and TRBJ2-7, with D possibly matching TRBD1 (6 bases). V dropped 6 bases and J dropped 10 bases, with 16 bases sitting between them. This CDR3 spans 12 amino acids. Per germline, CDR1 MDHEN and CDR2 SYDVKM.

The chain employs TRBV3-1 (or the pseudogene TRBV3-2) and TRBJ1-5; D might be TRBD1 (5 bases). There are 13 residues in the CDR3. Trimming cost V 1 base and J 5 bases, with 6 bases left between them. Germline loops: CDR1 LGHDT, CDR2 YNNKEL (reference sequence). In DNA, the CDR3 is TGTGCCAGCAGCCAAGGACAGTATCAGCCCCAGCATTTT. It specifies CASSQGQYQPQHF.

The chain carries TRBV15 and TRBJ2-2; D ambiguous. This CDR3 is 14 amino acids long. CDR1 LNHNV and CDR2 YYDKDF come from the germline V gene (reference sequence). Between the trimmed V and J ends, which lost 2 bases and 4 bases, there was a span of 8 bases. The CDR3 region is CATSRYATTGELFF. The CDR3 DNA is TGTGCCACCAGCAGATACGCCACCACCGGGGAGCTGTTTTTT.

The chain's CDR3 is CSALFVTDPGGGSSYNEQFF. CDR3 nucleotide sequence: TGCAGCGCTCTTTTTGTTACGGACCCAGGCGGGGGAAGCTCCTACAATGAGCAGTTCTTC. The chain recombines TRBV29-1 with TRBJ2-1, with TRBD2 identical over 7 bases. Germline loops: CDR1 SQVTM, CDR2 ANQGSEA. After removal of 7 bases from V and 0 bases from J, the junction contained 24 bases not matched to a gene. CDR3 size: 20 residues.

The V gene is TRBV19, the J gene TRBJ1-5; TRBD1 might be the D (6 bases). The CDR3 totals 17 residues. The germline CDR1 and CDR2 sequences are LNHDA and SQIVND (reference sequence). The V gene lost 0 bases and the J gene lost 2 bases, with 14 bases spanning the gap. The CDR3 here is CASSIDGRSGGNQPQHF. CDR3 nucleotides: TGTGCCAGTAGTATAGATGGGCGGTCAGGGGGCAATCAGCCCCAGCATTTT.

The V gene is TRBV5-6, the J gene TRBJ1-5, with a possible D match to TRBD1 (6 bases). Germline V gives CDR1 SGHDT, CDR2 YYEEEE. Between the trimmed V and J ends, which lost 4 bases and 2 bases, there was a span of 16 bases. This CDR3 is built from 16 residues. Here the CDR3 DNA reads TGTGCCAGCAGCCACGGCGTCCAGGGGCGCAATCAGCCCCAGCATTTT. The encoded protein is CASSHGVQGRNQPQHF.

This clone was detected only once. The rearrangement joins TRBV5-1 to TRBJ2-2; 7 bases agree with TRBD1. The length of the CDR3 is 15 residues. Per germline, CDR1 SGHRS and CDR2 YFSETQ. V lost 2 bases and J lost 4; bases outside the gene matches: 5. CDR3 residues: CASSFVPGGTGELFF. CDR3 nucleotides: TGCGCCAGCAGCTTCGTCCCAGGGGGCACCGGGGAGCTGTTTTTT.

CDR3 DNA: TGTGCCAGCAGCTCCCGACAGGGGGACACAGATACGCAGTATTTT. As protein: CASSSRQGDTDTQYF. This chain connects TRBV11-2 to TRBJ2-3; 9 nucleotides agree with TRBD1. Germline CDR1 reads SGHAT; CDR2 reads FQNNGV. The CDR3 totals 15 residues. Unmatched junction bases numbered 4, after V lost 4 bases and J lost 2 bases.